This record covers a single T cell receptor beta chain. Its binding antigen is unknown. Per-nucleotide qualities are absent, and no much larger clonotype sits a single base away. For the CD8 naive samples, CD45RO-negative cells were positively selected for CCR7, yielding a CD45RA+CCR7+ population from which TemRA cells were excluded. The donors were healthy, HIV-negative adults who had no recently reported acute infections or vaccinations. Every donor was a Caucasian adult residing in Nashville, Tennessee, USA. Blood was obtained by leukapheresis, after which PBMCs were separated by Ficoll-Histopaque density gradient centrifugation and cryopreserved in liquid nitrogen vapor phase. Analytical flow cytometry was used to check the purity and quantity of each magnetically sorted T cell population. Genomic DNA was isolated from every sorted fraction and measured by UV absorbance on a Nanodrop 2000c. This entry is derived from a study of shared clonotypes between healthy human individuals (dated by TCRdb to about 2020). As for the study more broadly: A couple of women and a few men aged 18 to 49 years were included in the cohort. For each donor, CD4 naive and CD4 memory were each run on three plates, CD8 naive on two plates, and CD8 memory on one plate. Blood TCR repertoires of about 5 healthy adults were deeply sequenced to estimate repertoire size and the extent of clonotype sharing between individuals. Different laboratories and diverse techniques were used to prepare libraries and sequence TCR repertoires, to increase sequencing depth and limit assay-specific biases. Between about 0.9 and 8.9 billion PBMCs per donor were obtained by leukapheresis.

Results and caveats for the whole study, not just this receptor: Sampling was limited to blood, and TCR repertoires in tissue likely differ from TCR repertoires in blood. Incomplete sequencing was indicated by rarefaction of sorted-subset datasets, despite the large sequencing depth. Roughly 5.2% of naive CD4, 3% to 4% of naive CD8, 2.3% of memory CD4, and about 0.4% of memory CD8 clonotypes were shared across several donors. Clonotypes shared by all four sorted-subset donors showed higher generation probabilities than non-shared clonotypes. Larger estimated clonotype richness was generally found for naive subsets than for memory subsets. The small number of donors limited the genetic and exposure-history diversity represented. Based on pairwise subsampling, the degree of clonotype sharing among donors was expected to be affected by sequencing depth.

TCR CDR3 regions were amplified from genomic DNA by multiplex PCR using the deep immunoSEQ assay. Extracted genomic DNA from each cell subset was distributed evenly across all wells of several immunoSEQ 96-well plates, and each plate was treated as a replicate. For sorted subsets, roughly 0.2 ug genomic DNA, equal to tens of thousands of T cell genomes, was loaded into each replicate PCR. The purified libraries were quantified using a Qubit 3.0 fluorometer, sized with a Bioanalyzer 2100, and then quantified again using the KAPA Library Quantification kit. Every immunoSEQ 96-well plate was sequenced on a dedicated single-read 150-cycle Illumina NextSeq 550 flow cell. In the paper's pipeline: Because only junctional sequences without quality scores were contained in the immunoSEQ output, filtering matching that applied to full-length reads could not be performed. Sequences were annotated with PyIR, a Python wrapper for IgBLAST v1.9, using IMGT germline references to assign V/J genes and CDR3. Reads were filtered out if the reads had weak V/J assignments (E-value above 1e-6), no CDR3, stop codons, out-of-frame junctions, or ambiguous translated residues. V3J clonotypes were defined as sequences sharing the same inferred V gene, J gene, and CDR3 amino acid sequence. To compute the percentage overlap between repertoires, the number of shared unique clonotypes was divided by the size of the smaller repertoire. Repertoire richness was assessed with RTK rarefaction, the Chao1 estimator, and Recon v2.1 estimates of unobserved clonotypes. OLGA was used to compute generation probabilities for all TCRbeta clonotypes that the gDNA method yielded from several donors. Entries here come from immuneACCESS through TCRdb and include only in-frame sequences with V and J called. Some clones fail to appear in such tables; in the studies checked, an unresolved V gene covers under half of the shortfall, and the cause of the remainder is unknown. The DNA gave D and trimming, while V, J and clone size come from that table. The sample table contains roughly 570,000 clones; only one count was recorded for 95% to 98% of them. The ten most abundant clones make up roughly 0.29% of the sample.

Reading the germline V gene gives CDR1 SNHLY and CDR2 FYNNEI. From cysteine to phenylalanine, the CDR3 is 17 amino acids long. Of the read, only the CDR3 DNA is kept; its 51 bases are in frame from base 1. Trimming takes 1 base off V and 5 bases off J; junction bases not matched to a gene: 10. Sequencing input: naive CD8+ T cells sorted from blood. The sample's cell subset or site label is to be understood as: CD45RA+CCR7+. Rearrangement joined TRBV2 to TRBJ2-5; 10 bases in between match TRBD2. The receptor was isolated from a man aged 25 to 40 in good health. The CDR3 amino acid sequence is: CASSEVRASGSDETQYF. In nucleotide form, the sequence is TGTGCCAGCAGTGAAGTCCGGGCTAGCGGGAGTGATGAGACCCAGTACTTC.